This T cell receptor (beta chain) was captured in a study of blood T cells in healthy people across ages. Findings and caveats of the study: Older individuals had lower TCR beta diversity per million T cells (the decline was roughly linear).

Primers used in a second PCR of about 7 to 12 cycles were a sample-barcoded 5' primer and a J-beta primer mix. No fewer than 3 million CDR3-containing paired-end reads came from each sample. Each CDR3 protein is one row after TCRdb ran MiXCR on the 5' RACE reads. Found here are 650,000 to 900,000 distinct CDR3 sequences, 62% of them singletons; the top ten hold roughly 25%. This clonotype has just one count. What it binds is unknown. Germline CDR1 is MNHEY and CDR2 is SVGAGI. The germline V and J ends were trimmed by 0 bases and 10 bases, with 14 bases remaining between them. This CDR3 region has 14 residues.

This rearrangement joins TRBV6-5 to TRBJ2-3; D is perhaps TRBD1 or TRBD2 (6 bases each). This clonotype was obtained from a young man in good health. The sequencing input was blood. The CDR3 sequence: CASSYSIRGQAQYF. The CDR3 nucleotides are TGTGCCAGCAGTTACTCGATTCGGGGGCAAGCGCAGTATTTT.